There are many counts of the clone carrying this T cell receptor (beta chain). This CDR3 spans 12 amino acids. CDR1 is SQVTM and CDR2 is ANQGSEA in the germline V gene. Trimming took 4 bases from V and 9 from J, leaving 12 bases between them. The data stem from a study of read filtering for tumor transcriptome and immune sequencing. Molecular barcoded adaptors covering alpha/delta and beta/gamma chains were used on 400 to 450 ng RNA. TCRdb called the reads again in MiXCR, with one record for every CDR3 protein. Of over 90,000 distinct CDR3 sequences detected, approximately 21% appear once; the ten largest clones hold 10% to 12%.

This rearrangement joins TRBV29-1 to TRBJ2-2; D is unclear. The sample was a population of CD138-negative cells sorted from bone marrow. This clonotype was obtained from a donor at least 40 years old with multiple myeloma. The CDR3 here is CSVVGEYRELFF. The DNA of the CDR3 is TGCAGCGTTGTGGGTGAATATAGGGAGCTGTTTTTT.